This TCR beta chain was sequenced for a study of OX40 agonist ivuxolimab in advanced cancers. Context from the whole study: The costimulatory receptor OX40 (CD134) was targeted by ivuxolimab, a fully human IgG2 agonistic monoclonal antibody. Intravenous ivuxolimab was administered to patients every 2 weeks at six dose levels: 0.01, 0.1, 0.3, 1.5, 3 and 10 mg/kg. Among the roughly 50 dose-escalation patients, about 20 had hepatocellular carcinoma, 15 or so melanoma, 9 renal cell carcinoma and 9 head and neck cancer. The dose-escalation cohort was almost 85% male with a mean age of approximately 60 years, ranging from 23 to 79. Patients were allowed to have had prior anti-PD-1, anti-PD-L1 or anti-CTLA-4 therapy, and roughly 40% of the dose-escalation patients had previously received checkpoint inhibitors. Partial responses occurred in three dose-escalation patients: two with cutaneous melanoma and one with hepatocellular carcinoma. Peripheral TCRbeta sequencing was intended to test whether TCR sequence diversity was altered and clonal T-cell expansion was caused by ivuxolimab. The paper covers the monotherapy dose-escalation part of the phase I ivuxolimab trial, which included N of about 50 patients. Overall study results and their limits: After ivuxolimab, CD8+ T cells had more expanded clones than CD4+ T cells on average. Low levels of normalized T-cell clonal expansion were also seen in some nonresponding patients. Partial responders in the 0.1-3.0 mg/kg groups had among the lowest normalized peripheral clonal expansion, especially among CD8+ T cells. At doses of 0.1 to 3.0 mg/kg, clonal expansion of both CD4+ and CD8+ blood T cells was observed from baseline to week 6. The antigen specificity of the peripheral T cells that underwent clonal expansion was not determined.

Measured from the cysteine to the phenylalanine, the CDR3 is 15 residues long. The kept DNA is CDR3 alone, 45 bases in frame from the first base. Per the germline V gene (reference sequence), LNHDA is the CDR1 and SQIVND is the CDR2. The junction carries 19 bases between V and J, which are trimmed by 7 bases and 6 bases respectively. This clone is a singleton in its sample. The antigen it binds to is not known. No base quality values were provided; no much bigger clone lies one nucleotide off. Patients with a history of autoimmune disease or receiving systemic immunosuppression were excluded from the trial. Peripheral blood for TCR sequencing was collected from all dose cohorts at baseline, on cycle 4 day 1, and on cycle 7 day 1. Samples were obtained from an open-label, multicenter, first-in-human phase I dose-escalation trial of ivuxolimab. The trial enrolled adults with locally advanced or metastatic head and neck squamous cell, hepatocellular, melanoma or renal cell carcinoma. Before TCR sequencing, CD4+ T cells and CD8+ T cells were sorted from peripheral blood as separate populations.

To sequence the TCRbeta CDR3 region, genomic DNA was isolated from the sorted cells. The immunoSEQ Assay was used to sequence the TCRbeta CDR3 regions. In its TCRdb copy, this immuneACCESS table keeps in-frame sequences only and misses some clones. Where compared with another copy, unresolved V genes explain less than half of these, and the others have no known cause. The sample yields some 70,000 clones; around 84% were counted once. The ten most abundant clones make up 0.95% to 1.3% of the sample. The V gene is TRBV19 and the J gene is TRBJ1-5, with a tentative D gene TRBD1 over 5 matching bases. The TCR comes from an adult with an advanced solid tumor such as melanoma, head and neck, liver or kidney cancer. The specimen comprised CD4+ or CD8+ T cells sorted from blood, sampled in a trial of the OX40 agonist ivuxolimab. CDR3 region: CASKVLGREGQPQHF. The DNA reads TGTGCCAGTAAAGTTTTGGGCAGGGAGGGTCAGCCCCAGCATTTT.